A single sample gave rise to the 27 T cell receptor beta chains below, sequenced in a study of OX40 agonist ivuxolimab in advanced cancers. Generated by immunoSEQ multiplex PCR, the TCRdb table keeps only in-frame clones and is missing some. This table holds approximately 61,000 clones, 80% to 95% found once. The sequencing here drew on CD4+ or CD8+ T cells sorted from blood, taken in a trial of the OX40 agonist ivuxolimab. These receptors all come from an adult with an advanced solid tumor such as melanoma, head and neck, liver or kidney cancer.

This clone was observed a handful of times. The chain combines TRBV7-7 with TRBJ2-7; D gene uncertain. Germline CDR1 SSHAT, CDR2 FNYEAQ (reference sequence). V gave up 2 bases and J gave up 5 bases, with 10 bases separating them. This CDR3 is built from 13 residues. CDR3 sequence (DNA): TGTGCCAGCAGCTTAAGCATGGGTGACGAGCAGTACTTC. This sequence encodes CASSLSMGDEQYF.

In regard to this clone: The sample has other DNA sequences that encode this CDR3 too. The chain has TRBV5-1 and TRBJ2-1, with a tentative D call TRBD2 (7 bases). CDR3 length: 16 residues. V lost 0 bases and J 2 bases, leaving 12 bases between the germline ends. The germline V gene encodes CDR1 SGHRS and CDR2 YFSETQ. The CDR3 coding sequence is TGCGCCAGCAGCTTGGAAGGGGGGGGGACCTACAATGAGCAGTTCTTC. Its translation: CASSLEGGGTYNEQFF.

The chain is built from TRBV7-6 and TRBJ2-3; tentatively, D is TRBD2 (7 bases). This CDR3 spans 15 amino acids. Trimming took 1 base from V and 2 from J, leaving 10 bases between them. Germline assignment: CDR1 SGHVS and CDR2 FNYEAQ. The CDR3 DNA is TGTGCCAGCAGCTTAGTAGGGGGGGCCACAGATACGCAGTATTTT. It codes for CASSLVGGATDTQYF.

The rearrangement uses TRBV28 and TRBJ2-5; 12 nucleotides align to TRBD2. The CDR3 has 17 amino acids. With V trimmed by 1 base and J by 0 bases, 3 bases remained unmatched. Per the germline V gene, CDR1 is MDHEN and CDR2 is SYDVKM. CDR3 in DNA: TGTGCCAGCAGTTTATTGACTAGCGGGGGCTACCAAGAGACCCAGTACTTC. It translates to CASSLLTSGGYQETQYF. Combining the CDR3 with reference TRBV28 and TRBJ2-5 gives the whole variable domain DVKVTQSSRYLVKRTGEKVFLECVQDMDHENMFWYRQDPGLGLRLIYFSYDVKMKEKGDIPEGYSVSREKKERFSLILESASTNQTSMYLCASSLLTSGGYQETQYFGPGTRLLVL.

This chain joins TRBV5-1 and TRBJ2-3; 8 bases line up with TRBD2. This CDR3 region has 15 residues. Losses at the gene ends were 3 bases for V and 0 bases for J; bases not matched to a gene: 3. CDR1 SGHRS and CDR2 YFSETQ come from the germline V gene. The CDR3 protein is CASSSSGGSTDTQYF. CDR3 DNA: TGCGCCAGCAGCTCGAGCGGGGGAAGCACAGATACGCAGTATTTT.

V and J are TRBV18 and TRBJ2-5; 13 nucleotides match TRBD2. V gave up 0 bases and J gave up 5 bases; unmatched junction bases: 6. Germline V gives CDR1 KGHSH, CDR2 LQKENI. The CDR3 has 17 residues. The CDR3 coding sequence is TGTGCCAGCTCACCACCACTAGCGGGGGGGCCGAAGGAGACCCAGTACTTC. Translating gives CASSPPLAGGPKETQYF.

The chain links TRBV29-1 to TRBJ2-7, with D unclear. The V gene's germline CDR1 is SQVTM and CDR2 ANQGSEA. The CDR3 runs 13 residues. Trimming took 2 bases from V and 7 from J, leaving 15 bases between them. The chain's CDR3 is CSVESGLIGEQYF. CDR3 sequence (DNA): TGCAGCGTTGAATCCGGGCTCATCGGGGAGCAGTACTTC.

The V gene is TRBV29-1, the J gene TRBJ1-1; possibly TRBD1 for D (6 bases). The germline V and J ends were trimmed by 5 bases and 0 bases, with 10 bases remaining between them. Germline values: CDR1 SQVTM, CDR2 ANQGSEA. The length of the CDR3 is 13 residues. CDR3 in amino acids: CSVPGGMNTEAFF. DNA of the CDR3: TGCAGCGTTCCCGGGGGCATGAACACTGAAGCTTTCTTT.

The chain is built from TRBV6-1 and TRBJ1-2; 7 nucleotides agree with TRBD1. This CDR3 is built from 15 residues. Germline lookup yields CDR1 MNHNS and CDR2 SASEGT. With V trimmed by 3 bases and J by 2 bases, 6 bases remained unmatched. The CDR3 DNA sequence: TGTGCCAGCAGTGAGGACAACAGGGGAAACTATGGCTACACCTTC. Translating it yields CASSEDNRGNYGYTF.

The V call is TRBV5-6, the J call TRBJ1-1; weak D call: TRBD1 (5 bases). Per the germline V gene, CDR1 is SGHDT and CDR2 is YYEEEE. The CDR3 covers 12 residues. V dropped 3 bases and J dropped 4 bases, with 7 bases sitting between them. The CDR3 reads CASSWGVTEAFF. The CDR3 DNA reads as TGTGCCAGCAGCTGGGGGGTCACTGAAGCTTTCTTT.

The chain employs TRBV27 and TRBJ1-5, with D perhaps TRBD1 (6 bases). The CDR3 length is 12 residues. Germline lookup yields CDR1 MNHEY and CDR2 SMNVEV (reference sequence). The ends were cut back, 8 bases at V and 4 bases at J, with 9 bases in the middle. The CDR3 DNA reads as TGTGCCAGCGGCAGGGGTAATCAGCCCCAGCATTTT. Translating gives CASGRGNQPQHF.

V usage is TRBV7-2 and J usage is TRBJ2-7, with 8 bases fitting TRBD1. The V segment lost 2 bases and the J segment 2 bases; nucleotides outside the gene matches: 8. This CDR3 has 16 residues. In germline, CDR1 is SGHTA, CDR2 FQGNSA. This CDR3 is CASSLTRGLKAYEQYF. CDR3 DNA sequence: TGTGCCAGCAGCTTAACCAGGGGGCTTAAAGCCTACGAGCAGTACTTC.

This chain joins TRBV30 and TRBJ2-7; possibly TRBD1 for D (5 bases). This CDR3 has 15 amino acids. Germline assignment: CDR1 GTSNPN and CDR2 SVGIG (reference sequence). Trimming took off 0 bases at V and 3 bases at J, with 15 bases between the two ends. As DNA, the CDR3 is TGTGCCTGGAGTGTAGTGGACAACCTCGTCTACGAGCAGTACTTC. It translates to CAWSVVDNLVYEQYF.

V and J are TRBV4-1 and TRBJ2-3, with D hard to call. Germline CDR1 is MGHRA and CDR2 is YSYEKL. The CDR3 length is 14 residues. V was shortened by 4 bases and J by 2 bases, with 10 bases between the two germline ends. The CDR3 DNA reads as TGCGCCAGCAGCCCACGCGCAGACACAGATACGCAGTATTTT. Protein product: CASSPRADTDTQYF.

The chain is built from TRBV9 and TRBJ2-7; no clear D. Germline CDR1 and CDR2: SGDLS and YYNGEE. This CDR3 is 13 amino acids long. V lost 4 bases and J lost 7, with 15 bases in between. The CDR3 region has the DNA TGTGCCAGCAGCCCCCATTCACTGGAAGAGCAGTACTTC. The encoded protein is CASSPHSLEEQYF.

V is TRBV11-2 and J is TRBJ2-5; D uncertain. Germline CDR1 SGHAT, CDR2 FQNNGV. This CDR3 spans 13 amino acids. Trimming stripped 2 bases from V and 2 bases from J, with 6 bases between. The CDR3 DNA sequence: TGTGCCAGCAGCTTAATAATTCAAGAGACCCAGTACTTC. Residues: CASSLIIQETQYF.

The chain couples TRBV7-8 to TRBJ2-7; tentatively, D is TRBD1 (5 bases). Germline V gene data show CDR1 as SGHVS and CDR2 as FQNEAQ. The ends were cut back, 5 bases at V and 2 bases at J, with 7 bases in the middle. The CDR3 is 12 residues long. The CDR3 here is CASSVGPYEQYF. CDR3 DNA: TGTGCCAGCAGCGTGGGGCCCTACGAGCAGTACTTC.

The chain has TRBV4-1 and TRBJ1-2; 7 bases fit TRBD1. CDR1 is MGHRA, CDR2 YSYEKL, per germline. The CDR3 covers 16 residues. The trim removed 6 bases at V and 6 bases at J, leaving 16 bases unmatched. CDR3 nucleotide sequence: TGCGCCAGCAGTTACGCCCCAGGACAGGTGGATCATGGCTACACCTTC. It is translated as CASSYAPGQVDHGYTF.

The chain carries TRBV6-7 and TRBJ2-5; TRBD2 matches 7 bases. Being an ORF, TRBV6-7 has a function that is uncertain. The V and J ends lost 2 bases and 1 base, in that order; junction bases with no gene match: 7. The CDR3 covers 16 residues. In nucleotides, the CDR3 is TGTGCCAGCAGTTACCCCGAGCGGGGACCCCAAGAGACCCAGTACTTC. Translated: CASSYPERGPQETQYF.

The chain employs TRBV21-1 and TRBJ2-7. TRBV21-1 is marked as a pseudogene. This CDR3 is built from 17 residues. The CDR3 coding sequence is TGTGCCAGCAGCAAAGTGACGGGGCTCCCAAGCTCCTACGAGCAGTACTTC. This gives the protein CASSKVTGLPSSYEQYF.

V usage is TRBV27 and J usage is TRBJ1-1; 9 bases map to TRBD1. Per the germline V gene, CDR1 is MNHEY and CDR2 is SMNVEV (reference sequence). Trimming took 5 bases from V and 5 from J; bases not matched to a gene: 6. This CDR3 has 14 amino acids. Written as DNA, the CDR3 is TGTGCCAGCAGTCTTGGGACAGGGCAAACTGAAGCTTTCTTT. Translation gives CASSLGTGQTEAFF.

The chain couples TRBV6-1 to TRBJ2-7, with TRBD1 identical over 10 bases. Germline CDR1 and CDR2: MNHNS and SASEGT. The CDR3 is made up of 15 amino acids. J gave up 2 bases and V 1 base, and 2 bases lay outside the gene matches. The DNA of the CDR3 is TGTGCCAGCAGTGAAGAGGACAGGGGGGCCTACGAGCAGTACTTC. Translating it yields CASSEEDRGAYEQYF.

As to this clone: Other DNA sequences in this specimen translate into the identical CDR3. J is TRBJ2-7 and V is TRBV7-6; 13 positions match TRBD2. This CDR3 comprises 14 residues. Germline CDR1 SGHVS, CDR2 FNYEAQ. Trimming at V came to 4 bases and at J to 4 bases, leaving 1 base not matched to a gene. CDR3 sequence reads: CASSSTSGGYEQYF. Here the CDR3 DNA reads TGTGCCAGCAGCTCGACTAGCGGGGGGTACGAGCAGTACTTC. Using reference TRBV7-6 and TRBJ2-7 for the parts outside the CDR3, the full variable domain is GAGVSQSPRYKVTKRGQDVALRCDPISGHVSLYWYRQALGQGPEFLTYFNYEAQQDKSGLPNDRFSAERPEGSISTLTIQRTEQRDSAMYRCASSSTSGGYEQYFGPGTRLTVT.

The chain joins TRBV28 to TRBJ1-2, with D maybe TRBD1 (5 bases). CDR1 and CDR2 (germline): MDHEN, SYDVKM. V dropped 7 bases and J dropped 4 bases, with 13 bases sitting between them. The CDR3 has 13 amino acids. DNA of the CDR3: TGTGCCAGCACCATCGGGACGTCCTATGGCTACACCTTC. It specifies CASTIGTSYGYTF.

The chain combines TRBV27 with TRBJ2-3, with D uncertain. The CDR3 runs to 13 residues. Trimming shortened V by 5 bases and J by 0 bases, and 6 bases separated the two germline ends. Germline CDR1 reads MNHEY; CDR2 reads SMNVEV (reference sequence). The DNA of the CDR3 is TGTGCCAGCAGTACCATGAGCACAGATACGCAGTATTTT. This sequence encodes CASSTMSTDTQYF.

The chain recombines TRBV19 with TRBJ1-1; D call uncertain. This CDR3 spans 13 amino acids. The V and J ends lost 0 bases and 7 bases respectively, with 9 bases between them. Germline assignment: CDR1 LNHDA and CDR2 SQIVND (reference sequence). The CDR3 sequence: CASSIDMTLEAFF. As DNA, the CDR3 is TGTGCCAGTAGTATAGATATGACCCTTGAAGCTTTCTTT.

The chain carries TRBV9 and TRBJ2-7; D may be TRBD2 (6 bases). V gave up 0 bases and J gave up 1 base, with 8 bases separating them. The germline gives CDR1 SGDLS, CDR2 YYNGEE. The CDR3 is 14 residues long. DNA of the CDR3: TGTGCCAGCAGCGTAGGAGGGAGGTCCTACGAGCAGTACTTC. As protein: CASSVGGRSYEQYF.